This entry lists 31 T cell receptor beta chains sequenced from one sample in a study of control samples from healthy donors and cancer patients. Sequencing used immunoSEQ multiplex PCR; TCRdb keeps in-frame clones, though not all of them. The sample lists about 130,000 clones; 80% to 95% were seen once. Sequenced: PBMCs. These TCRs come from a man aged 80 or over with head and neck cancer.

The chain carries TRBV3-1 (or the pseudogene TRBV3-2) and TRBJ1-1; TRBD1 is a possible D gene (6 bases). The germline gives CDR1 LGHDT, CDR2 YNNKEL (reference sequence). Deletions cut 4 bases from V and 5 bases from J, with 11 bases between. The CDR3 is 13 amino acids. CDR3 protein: CASSPSQGTEAFF. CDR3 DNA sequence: TGTGCCAGCAGCCCGTCACAGGGAACTGAAGCTTTCTTT.

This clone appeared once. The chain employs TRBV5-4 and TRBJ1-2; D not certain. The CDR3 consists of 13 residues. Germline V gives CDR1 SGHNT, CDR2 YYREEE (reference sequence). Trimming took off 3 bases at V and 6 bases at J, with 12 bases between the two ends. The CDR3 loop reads CASSSIDIDGYTF. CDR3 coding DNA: TGTGCCAGCAGCTCTATCGACATCGATGGCTACACCTTC.

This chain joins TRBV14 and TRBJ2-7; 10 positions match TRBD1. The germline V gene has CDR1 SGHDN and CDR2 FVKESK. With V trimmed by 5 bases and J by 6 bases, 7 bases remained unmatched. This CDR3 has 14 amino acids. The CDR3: CASSTGTGVSEQYF. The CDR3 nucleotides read TGTGCCAGCAGCACCGGGACAGGGGTCTCCGAGCAGTACTTC.

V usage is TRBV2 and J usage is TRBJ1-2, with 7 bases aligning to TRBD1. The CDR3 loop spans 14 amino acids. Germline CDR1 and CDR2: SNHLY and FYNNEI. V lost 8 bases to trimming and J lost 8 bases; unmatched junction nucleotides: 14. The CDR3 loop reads CASSTGQAGGGYTF. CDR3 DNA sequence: TGTGCCAGCTCAACTGGACAGGCCGGAGGCGGCTACACCTTC.

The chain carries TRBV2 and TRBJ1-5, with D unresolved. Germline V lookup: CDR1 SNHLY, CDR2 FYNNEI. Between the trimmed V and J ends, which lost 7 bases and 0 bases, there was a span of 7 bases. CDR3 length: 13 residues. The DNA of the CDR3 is TGTGCCAGCAATCGAGATAGCAATCAGCCCCAGCATTTT. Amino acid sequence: CASNRDSNQPQHF. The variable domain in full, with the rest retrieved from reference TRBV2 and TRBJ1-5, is EPEVTQTPSHQVTQMGQEVILRCVPISNHLYFYWYRQILGQKVEFLVSFYNNEISEKSEIFDDQFSVERPDGSNFTLKIRSTKLEDSAMYFCASNRDSNQPQHFGDGTRLSIL.

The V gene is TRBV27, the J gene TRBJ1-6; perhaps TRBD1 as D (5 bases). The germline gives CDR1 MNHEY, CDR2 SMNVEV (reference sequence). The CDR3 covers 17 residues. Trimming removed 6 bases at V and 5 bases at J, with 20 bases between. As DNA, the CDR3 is TGTGCCAGCAGAGGCAGGGTGAGCCTTGGTGATAATTCACCCCTCCACTTT. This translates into CASRGRVSLGDNSPLHF.

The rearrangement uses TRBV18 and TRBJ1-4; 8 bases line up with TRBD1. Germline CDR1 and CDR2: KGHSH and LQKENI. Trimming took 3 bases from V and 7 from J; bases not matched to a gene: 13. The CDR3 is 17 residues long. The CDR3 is CASSPAYSAGGGEKLFF. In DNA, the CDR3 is TGTGCCAGCTCACCCGCGTACAGTGCAGGGGGCGGTGAAAAACTGTTTTTT.

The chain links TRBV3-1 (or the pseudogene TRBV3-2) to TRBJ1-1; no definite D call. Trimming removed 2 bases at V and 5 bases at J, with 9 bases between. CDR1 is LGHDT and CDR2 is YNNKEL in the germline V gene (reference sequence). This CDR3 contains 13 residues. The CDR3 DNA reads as TGTGCCAGCAGCCAAATCATTGGGACTGAAGCTTTCTTT. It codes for CASSQIIGTEAFF.

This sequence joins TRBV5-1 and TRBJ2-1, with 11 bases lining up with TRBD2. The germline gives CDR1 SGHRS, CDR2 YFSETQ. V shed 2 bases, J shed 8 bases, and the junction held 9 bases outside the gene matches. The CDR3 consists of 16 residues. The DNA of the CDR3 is TGCGCCAGCAGCTTCCCCCTAGCGGGGGGAGGAGATGAGCAGTTCTTC. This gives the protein CASSFPLAGGGDEQFF.

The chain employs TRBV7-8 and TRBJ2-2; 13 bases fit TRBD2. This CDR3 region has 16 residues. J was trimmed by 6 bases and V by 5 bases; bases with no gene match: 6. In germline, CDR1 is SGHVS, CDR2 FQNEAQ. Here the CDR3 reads CASSRTSGRIPGELFF. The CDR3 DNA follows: TGTGCCAGCAGCCGGACTAGCGGGAGAATCCCCGGGGAGCTGTTTTTT.

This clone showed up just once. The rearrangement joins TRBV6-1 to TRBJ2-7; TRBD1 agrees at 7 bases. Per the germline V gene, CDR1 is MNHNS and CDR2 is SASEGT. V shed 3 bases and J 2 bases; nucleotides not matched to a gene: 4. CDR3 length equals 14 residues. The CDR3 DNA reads TGTGCCAGCAGTGACTATGGGACAGCCTACGAGCAGTACTTC. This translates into CASSDYGTAYEQYF.

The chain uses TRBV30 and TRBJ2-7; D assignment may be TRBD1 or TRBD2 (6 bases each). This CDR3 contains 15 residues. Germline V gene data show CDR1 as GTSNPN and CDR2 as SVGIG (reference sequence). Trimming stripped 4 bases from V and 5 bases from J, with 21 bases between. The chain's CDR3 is CAWTPPRLGGHEQYF. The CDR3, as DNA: TGTGCCTGGACCCCCCCGAGGCTAGGGGGGCACGAGCAGTACTTC.

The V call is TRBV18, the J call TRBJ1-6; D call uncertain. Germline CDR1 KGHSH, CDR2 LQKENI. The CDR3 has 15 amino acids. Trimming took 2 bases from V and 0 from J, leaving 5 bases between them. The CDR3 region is CASSPKSSYNSPLHF. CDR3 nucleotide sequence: TGTGCCAGCTCACCAAAGAGCTCCTATAATTCACCCCTCCACTTT.

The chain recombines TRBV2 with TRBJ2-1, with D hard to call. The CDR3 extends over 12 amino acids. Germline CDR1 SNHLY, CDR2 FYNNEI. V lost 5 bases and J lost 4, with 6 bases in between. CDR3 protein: CASSLFYNEQFF. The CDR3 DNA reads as TGTGCCAGCAGTCTATTTTACAATGAGCAGTTCTTC.

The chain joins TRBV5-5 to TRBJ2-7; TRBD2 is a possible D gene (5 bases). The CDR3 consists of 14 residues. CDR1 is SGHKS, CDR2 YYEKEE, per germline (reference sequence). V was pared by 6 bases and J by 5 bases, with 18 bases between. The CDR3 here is CASTARGFIDEQYF. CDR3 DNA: TGTGCCAGCACCGCGCGAGGGTTTATCGACGAGCAGTACTTC.

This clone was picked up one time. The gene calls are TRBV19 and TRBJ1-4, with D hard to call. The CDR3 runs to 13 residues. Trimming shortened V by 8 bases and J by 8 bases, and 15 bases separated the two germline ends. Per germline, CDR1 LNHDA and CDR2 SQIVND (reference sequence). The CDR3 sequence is CASEVKGTEKLFF. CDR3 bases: TGTGCCAGTGAGGTAAAGGGAACAGAAAAACTGTTTTTT.

CDR3 protein: CASIGWAFGANVLTF. CDR3 sequence (DNA): TGTGCCAGCATCGGTTGGGCTTTTGGGGCCAACGTCCTGACTTTC. The rearrangement joins TRBV6-1 to TRBJ2-6; D is ambiguous. The germline CDR1 and CDR2 sequences are MNHNS and SASEGT. This CDR3 has 15 amino acids. The germline V and J ends were trimmed by 7 bases and 3 bases, with 13 bases remaining between them.

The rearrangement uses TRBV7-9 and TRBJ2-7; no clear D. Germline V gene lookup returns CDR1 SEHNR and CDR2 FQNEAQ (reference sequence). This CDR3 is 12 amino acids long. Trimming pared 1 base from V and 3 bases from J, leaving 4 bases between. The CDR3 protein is CASSLGFYEQYF. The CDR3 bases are TGTGCCAGCAGCTTAGGTTTCTACGAGCAGTACTTC.

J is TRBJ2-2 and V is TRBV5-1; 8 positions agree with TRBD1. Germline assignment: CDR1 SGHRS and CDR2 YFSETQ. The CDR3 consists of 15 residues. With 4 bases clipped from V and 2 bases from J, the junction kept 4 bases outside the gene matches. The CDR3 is CASSQGTGNTGELFF. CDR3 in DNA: TGCGCCAGCAGCCAGGGGACAGGAAACACCGGGGAGCTGTTTTTT.

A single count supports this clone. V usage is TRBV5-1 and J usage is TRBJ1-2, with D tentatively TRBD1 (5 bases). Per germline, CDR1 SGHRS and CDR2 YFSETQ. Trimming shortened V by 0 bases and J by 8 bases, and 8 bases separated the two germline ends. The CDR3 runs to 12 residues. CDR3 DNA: TGCGCCAGCAGCTTGGGACAGTGGGGCTACACCTTC. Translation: CASSLGQWGYTF. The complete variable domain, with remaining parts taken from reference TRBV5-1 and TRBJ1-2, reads KAGVTQTPRYLIKTRGQQVTLSCSPISGHRSVSWYQQTPGQGLQFLFEYFSETQRNKGNFPGRFSGRQFSNSRSEMNVSTLELGDSALYLCASSLGQWGYTFGSGTRLTVV.

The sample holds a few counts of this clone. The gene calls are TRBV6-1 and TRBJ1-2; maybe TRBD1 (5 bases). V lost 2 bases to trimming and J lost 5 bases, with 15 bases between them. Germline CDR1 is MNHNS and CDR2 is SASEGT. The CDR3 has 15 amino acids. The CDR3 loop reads CASSERGEYPYGYTF. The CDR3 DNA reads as TGTGCCAGCAGTGAACGGGGGGAATACCCGTATGGCTACACCTTC.

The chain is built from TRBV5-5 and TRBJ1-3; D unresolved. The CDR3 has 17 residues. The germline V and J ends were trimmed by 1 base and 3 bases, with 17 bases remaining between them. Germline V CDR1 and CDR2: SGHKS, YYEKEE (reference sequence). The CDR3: CASSLSGRTIGGNTIYF. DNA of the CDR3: TGTGCCAGCAGCTTGAGTGGCCGCACGATAGGTGGAAACACCATATATTTT.

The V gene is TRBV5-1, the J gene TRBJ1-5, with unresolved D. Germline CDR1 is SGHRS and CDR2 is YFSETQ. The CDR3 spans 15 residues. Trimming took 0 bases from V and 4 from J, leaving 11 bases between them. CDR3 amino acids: CASSLADGRNQPQHF. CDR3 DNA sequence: TGCGCCAGCAGCTTGGCCGACGGTCGGAATCAGCCCCAGCATTTT.

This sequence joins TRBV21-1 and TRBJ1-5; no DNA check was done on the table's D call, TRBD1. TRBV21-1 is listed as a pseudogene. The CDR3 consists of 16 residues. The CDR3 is CASSKPAGGEDQPQHF. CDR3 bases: TGTGCCAGCAGCAAACCCGCAGGGGGCGAAGATCAGCCCCAGCATTTT.

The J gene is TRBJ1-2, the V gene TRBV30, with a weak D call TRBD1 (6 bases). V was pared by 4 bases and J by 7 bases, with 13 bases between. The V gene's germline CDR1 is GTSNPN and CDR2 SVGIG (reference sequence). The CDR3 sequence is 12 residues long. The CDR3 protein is CAWTAGTIGYTF. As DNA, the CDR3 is TGTGCCTGGACCGCGGGGACAATTGGCTACACCTTC.

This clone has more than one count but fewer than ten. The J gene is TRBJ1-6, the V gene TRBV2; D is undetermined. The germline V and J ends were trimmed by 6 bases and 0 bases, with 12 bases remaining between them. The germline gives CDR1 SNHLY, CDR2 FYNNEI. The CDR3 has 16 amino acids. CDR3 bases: TGTGCCAGCAGAGTCCCCGCGAGCTCCTATAATTCACCCCTCCACTTT. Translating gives CASRVPASSYNSPLHF.

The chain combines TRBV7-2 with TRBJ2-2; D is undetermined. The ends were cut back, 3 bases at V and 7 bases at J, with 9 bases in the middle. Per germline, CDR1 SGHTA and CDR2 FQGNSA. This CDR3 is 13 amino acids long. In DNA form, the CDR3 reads TGTGCCAGCAGCTTCCACCGAAGCGGGGAGCTGTTTTTT. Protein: CASSFHRSGELFF.

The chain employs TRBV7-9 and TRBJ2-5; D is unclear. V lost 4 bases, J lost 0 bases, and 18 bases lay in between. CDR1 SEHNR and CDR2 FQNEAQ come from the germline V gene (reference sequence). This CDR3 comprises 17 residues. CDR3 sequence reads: CASSSYLVAVYQETQYF. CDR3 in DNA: TGTGCCAGCAGCTCTTATCTAGTTGCGGTGTACCAAGAGACCCAGTACTTC.

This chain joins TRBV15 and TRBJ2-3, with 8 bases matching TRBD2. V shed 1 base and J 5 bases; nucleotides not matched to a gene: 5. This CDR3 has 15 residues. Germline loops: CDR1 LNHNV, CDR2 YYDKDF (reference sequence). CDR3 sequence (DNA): TGTGCCACCAGCAGAGGGAGCGGGAGTGTAGATACGCAGTATTTT. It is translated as CATSRGSGSVDTQYF.

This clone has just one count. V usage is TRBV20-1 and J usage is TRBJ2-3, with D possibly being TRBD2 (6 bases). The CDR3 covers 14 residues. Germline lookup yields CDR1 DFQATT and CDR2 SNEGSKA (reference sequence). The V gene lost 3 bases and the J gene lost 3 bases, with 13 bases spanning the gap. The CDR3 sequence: CSASLRGNTDTQYF. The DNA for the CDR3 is TGCAGTGCTAGTTTGCGGGGAAATACAGATACGCAGTATTTT.

The CDR3 region is CASSQLGQHYGYTF. The CDR3 bases are TGCGCCAGCAGCCAACTCGGACAGCACTATGGCTACACCTTC. The chain combines TRBV4-1 with TRBJ1-2; TRBD1 might be the D (6 bases). Germline V gene data show CDR1 as MGHRA and CDR2 as YSYEKL. This CDR3 has 14 amino acids. V gave up 2 bases and J gave up 3 bases, with 10 bases separating them.